This T cell receptor beta chain was recovered during a study of T cell responses to AZD1222 COVID-19 vaccine (TCRdb year 2021). With regard to the full study: TCR sequencing was performed for more than 230 trial participants, of whom around 210 were given two doses of AZD1222 and 26 were given two doses of MenACWY control vaccine. Trial participants were enrolled by age into subgroups of 18-55, 56-69 and 70-plus years, and around 150, 28 and 57 TCR-sequenced participants, respectively, were included in these subgroups.

The sample's time point label is to be understood as: about 28 days (+/-7) after the second vaccine dose. AZD1222 recipients whose second dose came at about 4 weeks and those whose second dose came at about 12 weeks were combined into one group, since spike-specific TCR depth and breadth did not differ between the two schedules. Vaccinee samples came from UK trials COV001 and COV002, including a single-blind randomized controlled phase 2/3 trial of AZD1222 (ChAdOx1 nCoV-19) in healthy adults. For TCRbeta chain sequencing, PBMC samples from trial participants were taken at day 0 and at day 28 after the second dose. Worth noting for this clone: Its antigen target is currently unknown. No base-level quality is on record; no much larger clone is a single base apart.

Findings and caveats that apply to the study as a whole: Vaccine-associated CD4 TCRs spanned the whole spike protein, with dominant responses in regions 160-218 and 743-854. In the small 56-69-year group, the increase in depth fell short of significance, most likely because of low power. Nearly half of unique spike-specific TCRs reportedly recognized epitopes outside regions mutated in the B.1.351 and B.1.1.7 variants. After two AZD1222 doses, spike-specific TCR breadth and depth were significantly higher than at day 0 and than in MenACWY recipients. Most participants were white British and females outnumbered males, and the authors suggested that clonal diversity may have been underestimated. Because no day 14 peak-response samples were available, the repertoires could be characterized only after the peak T cell response. Conclusions about previously exposed vaccinees are limited, since just a handful of AZD1222 recipients were seropositive for SARS-CoV-2 at baseline.

Including cysteine and phenylalanine, the CDR3 has 12 amino acids. Kept here is only the CDR3 DNA, which spans 36 bases and is read in frame from base 1. The CDR3 regions of human TCRbeta chains were analyzed by immunosequencing. Per the original workflow: Repertoire TCRs were matched against a reference library of SARS-CoV-2-specific TCRs generated with the MIRA antigen-specificity platform. Breadth meant the fraction of unique TCRs that were SARS-CoV-2-associated, whereas depth meant the fraction of total T cells that were SARS-CoV-2-associated. Using the MIRA data, each spike-specific TCR was mapped to the spike region that the TCR reacts to and placed in a CD4 or CD8 class. Log10-transformed breadth and depth values were compared by one-way ANOVA with Sidak's multiple comparisons tests. As stored in TCRdb, this immuneACCESS dataset retains in-frame rearrangements with V and J assigned. A fraction of the clones does not appear; measured against another copy, unresolved V genes explain less than half of the discrepancy, and the remainder lacks a known reason. The D gene and trimming were derived from the DNA, and the V and J assignments and clone size from that table. The sample data list more than 55,000 clones, and around 80% of these were observed just once. The top ten constitute approximately 3.5% of the sample.

This material consisted of peripheral blood, taken 28 days after the second AZD1222 dose. The V and J segments used are TRBV21-1 and TRBJ1-2. TRBV21-1 constitutes a pseudogene. The clonotype comes from an adult who received the AZD1222 COVID-19 vaccine. The CDR3: CASSKAGFGYTF. The DNA reads as follows: TGTGCCAGCAGCAAAGCCGGGTTTGGCTACACCTTC.